This passage covers 25 T cell receptor beta chains from one sample sequenced in a study of Graves' ophthalmopathy and Graves' hyperthyroidism. Amplified material comprised TCR beta CDR3 regions derived from RNA transcripts. Second-round multiplex PCR came after a first-round RT-PCR that employed HTBI primers. TCRdb itself ran the multiplex PCR reads through MiXCR, one entry per CDR3 protein. The repertoire holds around 590,000 distinct CDR3 sequences, with just under 40% as singletons. The material sequenced was peripheral blood or thyroid tissue (not recorded which). These receptor sequences come from an adult man with Graves' hyperthyroidism.

This clonotype was detected once. A read error is likely, as this CDR3 ends without the conserved phenylalanine or tryptophan. The DNA is omitted, as the CDR3 cannot be located on it reliably, and the CDR3 follows TCRdb's listing. The chain is built from TRBV7-3 and TRBJ1-6. Including both end residues, the CDR3 is 8 amino acids long. Germline-derived CDR1 and CDR2 are SGHTA and FQGTGA. This chain's CDR3 is CASTPSPP.

The rearrangement joins TRBV7-9 to TRBJ2-5; 9 bases are a match to TRBD1. Matching the DNA end better, TRBJ2-7 makes the J call doubtful. The CDR3 length is 15 residues. The germline V gene has CDR1 SEHNR and CDR2 FQNEAQ (reference sequence). The CDR3 sequence is CASSWPGQGLHEQYF. Written as DNA, the CDR3 is TGTGCCAGCAGCTGGCCGGGACAGGGCTTACACGAGCAGTACTTC.

As concerns this clonotype: Just one base apart from a much larger clone, this may be a read error. The chain employs TRBV7-9 and TRBJ2-7; D tentatively fits TRBD1 or TRBD2 (5 bases each). The CDR3 has 15 residues. Per germline, CDR1 SEHNR and CDR2 FQNEAQ (reference sequence). DNA for the CDR3: TGTACCAGCAGCGATCCTCGGGGCACCTCCTACGAGCAGTACTTC. It is translated as CTSSDPRGTSYEQYF.

This rearrangement joins TRBV5-1 to TRBJ1-1; D call uncertain. Germline CDR1 is SGHRS and CDR2 is YFSETQ. Trimming left V 0 bases short and J 1 base short, with 16 bases between. The CDR3 covers 17 residues. In DNA form, the CDR3 reads TGCGCCAGCAGCTTGGGGCTAGCGGGGAGCGGGAACACTGAAGCTTTCTTT. Its protein is CASSLGLAGSGNTEAFF.

This clonotype was detected ten times or more. The chain couples TRBV19 to TRBJ2-5; D remains ambiguous. Germline V gene sequence: CDR1 LNHDA, CDR2 SQIVND (reference sequence). Trimming pared 3 bases from V and 0 bases from J, leaving 8 bases between. This CDR3 has 14 residues. The CDR3 loop is CASSIGSHQETQYF. CDR3 nucleotide sequence: TGTGCCAGTAGTATCGGCAGTCACCAAGAGACCCAGTACTTC.

The chain carries TRBV7-6 and TRBJ2-5, with 7 bases fitting TRBD1. CDR3 length: 14 residues. Germline CDR1 reads SGHVS; CDR2 reads FNYEAQ. J was trimmed by 11 bases and V by 5 bases; bases with no gene match: 14. The CDR3 region is CASSLLTGNNEQYF. The CDR3 DNA is TGTGCCAGCAGCCTACTGACAGGGAACAATGAGCAGTACTTC.

The chain couples TRBV7-3 to TRBJ1-6; 7 nucleotides align to TRBD1. Per the germline V gene, CDR1 is SGHTA and CDR2 is FQGTGA. J lost 7 bases, V lost 5 bases, and 5 bases had no gene match. CDR3 length: 14 residues. For the CDR3, the DNA is TGTGCCAGCAGCCCAGGGGGTTCGAATTCACCCCTCCACTTT. Amino acids: CASSPGGSNSPLHF.

This clonotype was observed many times. The chain is built from TRBV20-1 and TRBJ1-2, with 8 bases lining up with TRBD1. Germline V gives CDR1 DFQATT, CDR2 SNEGSKA (reference sequence). This CDR3 contains 15 residues. V lost 5 bases to trimming and J lost 1 base; unmatched junction nucleotides: 9. As DNA, the CDR3 is TGCAGTGCTTATGCCGGGACAGGCCATAACTATGGCTACACCTTC. The encoded protein is CSAYAGTGHNYGYTF.

Ten or more counts support this clonotype. The chain has TRBV20-1 and TRBJ2-5; 9 bases agree with TRBD2. The CDR3 sequence is 15 residues long. Trimming removed 5 bases from V and 5 bases from J; junction bases left unmatched: 12. Germline CDR1 and CDR2: DFQATT and SNEGSKA (reference sequence). The CDR3 is CSAEVSGREEETQYF. The CDR3 region has the DNA TGCAGTGCTGAAGTTAGCGGGAGAGAAGAGGAGACCCAGTACTTC.

In this sample, this clonotype turned up many times. V and J are TRBV29-1 and TRBJ2-5; 8 nucleotides line up with TRBD2. The CDR3 covers 17 residues. The germline V gene has CDR1 SQVTM and CDR2 ANQGSEA. V lost 8 bases to trimming and J lost 4 bases; unmatched junction nucleotides: 21. The CDR3 nucleotides read TGCAGCACCGGGGGGGCCAGAGCCAACAAATGGTCAGAGACCCAGTACTTC. Translated: CSTGGARANKWSETQYF.

Ten or more counts support this clonotype. The chain joins TRBV12-3 or TRBV12-4 to TRBJ1-5; 7 bases align to TRBD1. Trimming took 2 bases from V and 5 from J; bases not matched to a gene: 9. CDR3 length: 16 residues. Here the CDR3 DNA reads TGTGCCAGCAGTTTAAGGGGGCAGGGGCAACATCAGCCCCAGCATTTT. It codes for CASSLRGQGQHQPQHF.

This chain links TRBV2 with TRBJ2-3; 7 bases are a match to TRBD1. The CDR3 extends over 14 amino acids. CDR1 is SNHLY, CDR2 FYNNEI, per germline. The junction had 9 bases not matched to a gene; V was cut back by 6 bases and J by 6 bases. The CDR3 reads CASRTGAVADTQYF. CDR3 sequence (DNA): TGTGCCAGCAGAACAGGGGCCGTAGCGGATACGCAGTATTTT.

The chain has TRBV7-9 and TRBJ2-1; 11 nucleotides align to TRBD2. J gave up 9 bases and V 2 bases, and 6 bases lay outside the gene matches. CDR1 and CDR2 (germline): SEHNR, FQNEAQ (reference sequence). The CDR3 runs 15 residues. The CDR3 DNA sequence: TGTGCCAGCAGCTTACTTAGCGGGAGGGCCGTTGAGCAGTTCTTC. Protein product: CASSLLSGRAVEQFF.

With respect to this clonotype: This clone may be a read error of a much larger clone one base away. The CDR3 loop reads CASSRIKDSPIHF. The CDR3 DNA is TGTGCCAGCAGCCGCATTAAGGATTCACCCATCCACTTT. The chain joins TRBV3-1 to TRBJ1-6; no reliable D call. This CDR3 has 13 residues. The germline CDR1 and CDR2 sequences are LGHDT and YNNKEL (reference sequence).

This chain uses TRBV29-1 with TRBJ2-5, with 13 positions matching TRBD2. The CDR3 is 14 amino acids. Looked up from germline, CDR1 is SQVTM and CDR2 is ANQGSEA. Trimming removed 5 bases from V and 3 bases from J; junction bases left unmatched: 3. The CDR3 nucleotides are TGCAGCGTTTTGGGGACTAGCGGGAAAGAGACCCAGTACTTC. Its protein product is CSVLGTSGKETQYF.

There are many counts of this clonotype. The chain carries TRBV11-3 and TRBJ1-2, with D tentatively TRBD1 (5 bases). The CDR3 is made up of 14 amino acids. Germline CDR1 reads SGHNT; CDR2 reads YENEEA. V was pared by 5 bases and J by 3 bases, with 13 bases between. This chain's CDR3 is CASSPLGGDYGYTF. CDR3 coding DNA: TGTGCCAGCAGCCCCCTTGGAGGGGACTATGGCTACACCTTC.

This clonotype was observed a handful of times. One junction end does not reproduce the germline sequence, and a read error may be involved. The V and J genes are TRBV7-9 and TRBJ1-2, with 8 positions matching TRBD1. The CDR3 totals 16 residues. The germline V gene encodes CDR1 SEHNR and CDR2 FQNEAQ (reference sequence). Here the CDR3 DNA reads TGTGCCTGCAGCCCCGGCAGGGGGCGCCCCCTCTATGGCTACACCTTC. This sequence encodes CACSPGRGRPLYGYTF.

The sample holds many counts of this clonotype. The chain is built from TRBV12-3 or TRBV12-4 and TRBJ1-1; tentative D call: TRBD1 (6 bases). V was cut by 5 bases and J by 3 bases, with 13 bases left in between. This CDR3 has 14 residues. CDR3 in DNA: TGTGCCAGCAGTATCACAGGGATTTACACTGAAGCTTTCTTT. Translation gives CASSITGIYTEAFF.

This clonotype was seen more than once but under ten times. The CDR3 here is CSALQPGQGSSGANVLTF. The CDR3 DNA sequence: TGCAGCGCACTACAGCCGGGACAGGGGAGCTCTGGGGCCAACGTCCTGACTTTC. The chain is built from TRBV29-1 and TRBJ2-6; 10 bases line up with TRBD1. Trimming at V came to 7 bases and at J to 0 bases, leaving 12 bases not matched to a gene. CDR3 length: 18 amino acids. CDR1 SQVTM and CDR2 ANQGSEA come from the germline V gene.

This clonotype was seen only once. This sequence joins TRBV2 and TRBJ2-5, with D possibly matching TRBD2 (6 bases). Trimming pared 4 bases from V and 3 bases from J, leaving 12 bases between. CDR1 is SNHLY, CDR2 FYNNEI, per germline. The CDR3 consists of 14 residues. The CDR3 loop is CASSASDGEETQYF. In DNA form, the CDR3 reads TGTGCCAGCAGTGCTAGCGACGGGGAAGAGACCCAGTACTTC.

Worth noting for this clonotype: Since a much larger clone is just one base distant, this may be a read error. This rearrangement joins TRBV7-9 to TRBJ2-7; D possibly matches TRBD1 or TRBD2 (6 bases each). From germline, CDR1 is SEHNR and CDR2 FQNEAQ (reference sequence). V was shortened by 3 bases and J by 3 bases, with 15 bases between the two germline ends. This CDR3 has 15 residues. CDR3: CASSFYVGGVYEQYF. Written as DNA, the CDR3 is TGTGCCAGCAGCTTCTATGTCGGGGGCGTCTACGAGCAGTACTTC.

This clonotype was counted between two and nine times. V usage is TRBV18 and J usage is TRBJ1-2, with D possibly matching TRBD1 (5 bases). Per germline, CDR1 KGHSH and CDR2 LQKENI. The CDR3 sequence is 11 residues long. V dropped 4 bases and J dropped 9 bases, with 9 bases sitting between them. Here the CDR3 DNA reads TGTGCCAGCTCACGGGACTTTAGCTACACCTTC. This codes for CASSRDFSYTF.

This rearrangement joins TRBV29-1 to TRBJ1-2; 8 bases are a match to TRBD1. CDR1 and CDR2 from the germline V gene are SQVTM and ANQGSEA. The ends lost 1 base at V and 10 bases at J; junction bases unmatched: 14. The CDR3 runs 15 residues. The CDR3 DNA reads TGCAGCGTTGAAGTCGGACAGGGCAGAGGGGGGCCCTACACCTTC. Translation: CSVEVGQGRGGPYTF.

In this sample, this clonotype turned up many times. The gene calls are TRBV5-1 and TRBJ1-5, with a tentative D call TRBD1 (5 bases). Trimming removed 4 bases from V and 7 bases from J, with 18 bases in between. Per the germline V gene, CDR1 is SGHRS and CDR2 is YFSETQ. CDR3 length: 15 residues. The CDR3 DNA is TGCGCCAGCAGCCCGACACCGGGAGAGGGGCAGCCCCAGCATTTT. Its protein product is CASSPTPGEGQPQHF.

The rearrangement uses TRBV7-9 and TRBJ1-1, with 7 bases fitting TRBD1. The CDR3 covers 15 residues. Germline trimming cut 1 base from V and 0 bases from J; bases unmatched to any gene: 2. CDR1 and CDR2 from the germline V gene are SEHNR and FQNEAQ (reference sequence). The CDR3 sequence: CASSLEGAMNTEAFF. The DNA of the CDR3 is TGTGCCAGCAGCTTAGAGGGGGCGATGAACACTGAAGCTTTCTTT.